The present entry profiles one T cell receptor beta chain with its context. The data derive from a study of cytomegalovirus exposure and HLA in healthy donors. PCR used 60 Vbeta primers and 13 Jbeta primers. Sequencing was performed with immunoSEQ multiplex PCR; in TCRdb, only in-frame clones are kept and a portion is missing. The table has a few hundred thousand clones, about four fifths seen once; the top ten hold roughly 2%. There are 15 residues in the CDR3. V was shortened by 4 bases and J by 2 bases, with 15 bases between the two germline ends. Germline CDR1 and CDR2: MNHNS and SASEGT. The J gene is TRBJ2-7, the V gene TRBV6-1, with a possible D match to TRBD1 (6 bases). The material sequenced was PBMCs. The clonotype comes from a woman aged 35 to 49 in good health and CMV-seropositive. CDR3 in amino acids: CASSAPGHRPYEQYF. CDR3 bases: TGTGCCAGCAGTGCTCCGGGACACCGACCCTACGAGCAGTACTTC.